These 3 T cell receptor beta chains came from one sample sequenced in a study of cytomegalovirus exposure and HLA in healthy donors. PCR used 60 Vbeta primers and 13 Jbeta primers. Assay: immunoSEQ multiplex PCR; the TCRdb copy retains only in-frame clones and omits some. The sample records approximately 220,000 clones, 82% being singletons. Sequencing was carried out using PBMCs. These TCRs come from a man aged 40-49 years in good health and CMV-seropositive.

The chain employs TRBV18 and TRBJ1-1; D possibly corresponds to TRBD1 (6 bases). The CDR3 spans 10 residues. Germline CDR1 KGHSH, CDR2 LQKENI. The V end lost 6 bases, the J end lost 8 bases, and 7 bases lay between the germline ends. CDR3 region: CASSQGEAFF. The CDR3 DNA reads TGTGCCAGCTCCCAGGGGGAAGCTTTCTTT.

J is TRBJ2-3 and V is TRBV13; 8 bases match TRBD2. The CDR3 runs to 15 residues. The ends lost 3 bases at V and 6 bases at J; junction bases unmatched: 8. Germline-derived CDR1 and CDR2 are PRHDT and FYEKMQ (reference sequence). CDR3 protein: CASSFTSGPVDTQYF. The CDR3 coding sequence is TGTGCCAGCAGCTTTACTAGCGGTCCTGTGGATACGCAGTATTTT.

The V call is TRBV11-2, the J call TRBJ2-5, with 10 nucleotides matching TRBD2. Per the germline V gene, CDR1 is SGHAT and CDR2 is FQNNGV. CDR3 size: 14 residues. With 5 bases clipped from V and 4 bases from J, the junction kept 4 bases outside the gene matches. The CDR3 spells CASSPLAGAETQYF. The CDR3 DNA reads as TGTGCCAGCAGCCCGCTAGCGGGAGCAGAGACCCAGTACTTC.